Presented here are 10 T cell receptor beta chains from one specimen sequenced in a study of T cell responses to AZD1222 COVID-19 vaccine (dated by TCRdb to about 2021). The receptor library was made with the immunoSEQ multiplex PCR assay. TCRdb took over this immuneACCESS table, retaining in-frame rearrangements with V and J assigned. Such tables are incomplete; in checked studies, under half of the missing clones stem from an unresolved V gene, and the remainder is unexplained. The sample yields roughly 180,000 clones; less than 95% were counted once. The top ten constitute about 0.64% of the sample. Reading the label with the study, this specimen's time point is: baseline before first vaccination. The material sequenced was peripheral blood, taken on day 0 of AZD1222 vaccination. These receptors were taken from an adult in good health.

The chain is built from TRBV7-3 and TRBJ1-6; D is perhaps TRBD1 (5 bases). Trimming took off 1 base at V and 10 bases at J, with 11 bases between the two ends. CDR1 and CDR2 (germline): SGHTA, FQGTGA. The CDR3 spans 14 residues. In DNA, the CDR3 is TGTGCCAGCAGCTTAATGGGGACGGGCTCACCCCTCCACTTT. Residues: CASSLMGTGSPLHF.

The chain employs TRBV4-2 and TRBJ2-1; 14 bases fit TRBD2. V lost 3 bases to trimming and J lost 9 bases; unmatched junction nucleotides: 4. The CDR3 spans 15 residues. Germline values: CDR1 LGHNA, CDR2 YNFKEQ. Here the CDR3 DNA reads TGTGCCAGCAGCCAGGGGACTAGCGGGAGTTTTGAGCAGTTCTTC. Its protein product is CASSQGTSGSFEQFF.

J is TRBJ1-6 and V is TRBV3-1 (or the pseudogene TRBV3-2); 9 nucleotides agree with TRBD1. There are 14 residues in the CDR3. From germline, CDR1 is LGHDT and CDR2 YNNKEL (reference sequence). V lost 6 bases, J lost 9 bases, and 6 bases stayed unmatched. CDR3 coding DNA: TGTGCCAGCAGGACCGGGACAGGGACTTCACCCCTCCACTTT. Translated, it gives CASRTGTGTSPLHF.

The rearrangement uses TRBV13 and TRBJ2-1; D remains ambiguous. Trimming removed 1 base at V and 6 bases at J, with 13 bases between. Germline-derived CDR1 and CDR2 are PRHDT and FYEKMQ (reference sequence). This CDR3 contains 15 residues. The CDR3 nucleotides read TGTGCCAGCAGCTTAGCTTCAACCGCATTCAATGAGCAGTTCTTC. As protein: CASSLASTAFNEQFF.

The chain is built from TRBV7-8 and TRBJ1-4, with D tentatively TRBD1 (6 bases). CDR1 SGHVS and CDR2 FQNEAQ come from the germline V gene. V lost 0 bases, J lost 6 bases, and 11 bases lay in between. This CDR3 is 15 amino acids long. The CDR3 coding sequence is TGTGCCAGCAGCTTAGCGGGTTCAGGGGATGAAAAACTGTTTTTT. This translates into CASSLAGSGDEKLFF. The full variable domain, completed using reference TRBV7-8 and TRBJ1-4, is GAGVSQSPRYKVAKRGQDVALRCDPISGHVSLFWYQQALGQGPEFLTYFQNEAQLDKSGLPSDRFFAERPEGSVSTLKIQRTQQEDSAVYLCASSLAGSGDEKLFFGSGTQLSVL.

This chain uses TRBV15 with TRBJ2-2; the D call may be TRBD1 or TRBD2 (7 bases each). This CDR3 region has 15 residues. Germline CDR1 and CDR2: LNHNV and YYDKDF (reference sequence). With 6 bases removed from V and 4 bases from J, the gap between germline ends came to 15 bases. CDR3 sequence reads: CATSPTGRGTGELFF. CDR3 sequence (DNA): TGTGCCACCAGTCCGACAGGGAGGGGCACCGGGGAGCTGTTTTTT.

The chain uses TRBV7-6 and TRBJ2-1, with D perhaps TRBD1 (6 bases). The V end lost 5 bases, the J end lost 5 bases, and 16 bases lay between the germline ends. Germline V gene lookup returns CDR1 SGHVS and CDR2 FNYEAQ. This CDR3 region has 15 residues. CDR3 region: CASSRDQGHNNEQFF. The CDR3 bases are TGTGCCAGCAGCCGCGACCAGGGACACAACAATGAGCAGTTCTTC.

The CDR3 coding sequence is TGTGCCAGCAGCCATCCAGGGGGCAATCAGCCCCAGCATTTT. It codes for CASSHPGGNQPQHF. The chain uses TRBV7-2 and TRBJ1-5; D is possibly TRBD1 (6 bases). Germline V lookup: CDR1 SGHTA, CDR2 FQGNSA. This CDR3 region has 14 residues. V was cut by 5 bases and J by 2 bases, with 10 bases left in between.

This clone was detected only once. This chain joins TRBV20-1 and TRBJ1-1; D is unresolved. Germline CDR1 is DFQATT and CDR2 is SNEGSKA (reference sequence). The CDR3 has 11 amino acids. V shed 6 bases and J shed 7 bases, with 12 bases lying between them. The CDR3 loop is CSAPRRLEAFF. The CDR3 bases are TGCAGTGCCCCCCGCCGGCTTGAAGCTTTCTTT.

This chain joins TRBV28 and TRBJ1-2, with 7 bases identical to TRBD1. Trimming cost V 7 bases and J 6 bases; bases outside gene matches: 11. The CDR3 extends over 14 amino acids. Germline values: CDR1 MDHEN, CDR2 SYDVKM. CDR3 residues: CASTLGNRGNGYTF. Written as DNA, the CDR3 is TGTGCCAGCACCCTTGGGAACAGGGGCAATGGCTACACCTTC.